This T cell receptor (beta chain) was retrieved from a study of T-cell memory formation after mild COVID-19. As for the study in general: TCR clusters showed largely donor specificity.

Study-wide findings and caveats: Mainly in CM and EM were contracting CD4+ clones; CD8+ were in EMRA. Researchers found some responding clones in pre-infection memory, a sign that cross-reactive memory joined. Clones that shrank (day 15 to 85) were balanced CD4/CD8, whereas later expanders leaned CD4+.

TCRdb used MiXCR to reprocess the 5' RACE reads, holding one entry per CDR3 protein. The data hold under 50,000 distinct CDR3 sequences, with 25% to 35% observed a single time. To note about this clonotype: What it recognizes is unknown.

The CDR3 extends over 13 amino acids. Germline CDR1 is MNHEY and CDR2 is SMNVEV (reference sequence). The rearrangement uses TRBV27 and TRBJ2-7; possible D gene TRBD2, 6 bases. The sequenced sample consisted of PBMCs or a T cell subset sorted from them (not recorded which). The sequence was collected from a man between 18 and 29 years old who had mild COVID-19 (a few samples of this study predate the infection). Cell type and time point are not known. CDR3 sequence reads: CDSSLRRGYEQYV. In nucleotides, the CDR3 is TGTGACAGCAGTTTACGGCGGGGATACGAGCAGTACGTC.